This T cell receptor beta chain was profiled in a study of shared clonotypes between healthy human individuals. Here immunoSEQ multiplex PCR was the method, and the copy in TCRdb shows in-frame clones only, minus some. This repertoire shows approximately 1,000,000 clones, about 80% found once; its top ten account for about 0.52%. The ends were cut back, 3 bases at V and 1 base at J, with 12 bases in the middle. The CDR3 is made up of 16 amino acids. Per the germline V gene, CDR1 is KGHSH and CDR2 is LQKENI. This clone was recorded many times. The chain links TRBV18 to TRBJ2-2; weak D call: TRBD1 (6 bases). The TCR originated in a man between 18 and 29 years old in good health. Some clones in this sample may be carry-over from other donors' samples. The sequenced material came from memory CD4+ T cells from PBMCs. Subset given: CD45RA-negative fraction. In DNA form, the CDR3 reads TGTGCCAGCTCACCGAACCTCAGGGGGAACACCGGGGAGCTGTTTTTT. Amino acid sequence: CASSPNLRGNTGELFF. The full variable domain, with the rest looked up from reference TRBV18 and TRBJ2-2, is NAGVMQNPRHLVRRRGQEARLRCSPMKGHSHVYWYRQLPEEGLKFMVYLQKENIIDESGMPKERFSAEFPKEGPSILRIQQVVRGDSAAYFCASSPNLRGNTGELFFGEGSRLTVL.